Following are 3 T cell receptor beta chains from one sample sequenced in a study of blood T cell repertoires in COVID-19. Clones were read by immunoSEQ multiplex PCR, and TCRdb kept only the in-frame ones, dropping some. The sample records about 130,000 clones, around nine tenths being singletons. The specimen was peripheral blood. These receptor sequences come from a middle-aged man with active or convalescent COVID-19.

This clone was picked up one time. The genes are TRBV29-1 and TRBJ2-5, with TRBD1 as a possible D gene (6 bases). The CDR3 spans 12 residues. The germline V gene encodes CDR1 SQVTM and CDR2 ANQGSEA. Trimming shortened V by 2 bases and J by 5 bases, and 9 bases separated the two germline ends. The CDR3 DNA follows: TGCAGCGTTGAAAGAGGGGGTGAGACCCAGTACTTC. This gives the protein CSVERGGETQYF.

The chain's CDR3 is CASSWRETDTQYF. The CDR3 region has the DNA TGCGCCAGCAGTTGGAGAGAGACAGATACGCAGTATTTT. V usage is TRBV5-1 and J usage is TRBJ2-3; the D is unclear. The CDR3 sequence is 13 residues long. Germline V gene data show CDR1 as SGHRS and CDR2 as YFSETQ. V dropped 5 bases and J dropped 3 bases, with 10 bases sitting between them.

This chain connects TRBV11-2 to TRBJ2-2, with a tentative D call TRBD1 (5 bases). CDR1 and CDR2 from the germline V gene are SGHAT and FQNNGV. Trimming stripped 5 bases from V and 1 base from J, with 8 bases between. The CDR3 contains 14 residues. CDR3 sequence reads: CASSLTVNTGELFF. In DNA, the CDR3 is TGTGCCAGCAGCCTGACAGTGAACACCGGGGAGCTGTTTTTT.